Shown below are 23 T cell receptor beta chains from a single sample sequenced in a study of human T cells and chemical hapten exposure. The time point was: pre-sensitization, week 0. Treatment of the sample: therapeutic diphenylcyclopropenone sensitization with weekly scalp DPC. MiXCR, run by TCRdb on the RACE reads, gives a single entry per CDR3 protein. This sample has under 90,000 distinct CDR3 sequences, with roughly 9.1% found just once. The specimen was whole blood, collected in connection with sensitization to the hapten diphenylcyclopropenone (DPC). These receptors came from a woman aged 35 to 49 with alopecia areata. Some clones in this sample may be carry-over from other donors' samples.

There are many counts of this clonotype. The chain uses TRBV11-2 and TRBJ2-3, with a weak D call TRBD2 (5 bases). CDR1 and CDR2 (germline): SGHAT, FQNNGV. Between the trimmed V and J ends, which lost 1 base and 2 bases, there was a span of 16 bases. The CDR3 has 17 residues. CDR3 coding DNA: TGTGCCAGCAGCTTAGTAGTGGCGTCGGGAATCACAGATACGCAGTATTTT. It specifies CASSLVVASGITDTQYF. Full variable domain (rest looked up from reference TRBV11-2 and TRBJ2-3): EAGVAQSPRYKIIEKRQSVAFWCNPISGHATLYWYQQILGQGPKLLIQFQNNGVVDDSQLPKDRFSAERLKGVDSTLKIQPAKLEDSAVYLCASSLVVASGITDTQYFGPGTRLTVL.

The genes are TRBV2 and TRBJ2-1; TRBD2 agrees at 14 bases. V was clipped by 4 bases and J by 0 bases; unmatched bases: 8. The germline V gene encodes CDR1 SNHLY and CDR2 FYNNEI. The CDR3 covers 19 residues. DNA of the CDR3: TGTGCCAGCAGTGCCGGACTAGCGGGGGGCCGAAGCTCCTACAATGAGCAGTTCTTC. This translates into CASSAGLAGGRSSYNEQFF.

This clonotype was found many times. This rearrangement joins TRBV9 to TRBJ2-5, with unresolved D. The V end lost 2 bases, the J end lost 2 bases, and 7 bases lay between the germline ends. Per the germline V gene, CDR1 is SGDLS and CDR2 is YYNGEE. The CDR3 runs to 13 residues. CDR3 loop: CASSVGTQETQYF. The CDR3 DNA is TGTGCCAGCAGCGTTGGTACTCAAGAGACCCAGTACTTC.

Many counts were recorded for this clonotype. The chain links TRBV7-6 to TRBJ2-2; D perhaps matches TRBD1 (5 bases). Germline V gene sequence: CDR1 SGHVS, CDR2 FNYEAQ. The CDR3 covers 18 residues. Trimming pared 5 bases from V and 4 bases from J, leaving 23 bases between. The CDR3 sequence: CASSVFQGRQRSTGELFF. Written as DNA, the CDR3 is TGTGCCAGCAGCGTATTCCAGGGCAGACAGAGGAGCACCGGGGAGCTGTTTTTT.

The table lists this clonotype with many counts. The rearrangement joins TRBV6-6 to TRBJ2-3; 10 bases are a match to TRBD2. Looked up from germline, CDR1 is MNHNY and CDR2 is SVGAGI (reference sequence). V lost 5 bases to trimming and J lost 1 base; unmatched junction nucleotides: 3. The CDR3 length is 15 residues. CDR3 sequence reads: CASSLAGVGTDTQYF. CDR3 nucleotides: TGTGCCAGCAGTCTAGCGGGGGTTGGCACAGATACGCAGTATTTT.

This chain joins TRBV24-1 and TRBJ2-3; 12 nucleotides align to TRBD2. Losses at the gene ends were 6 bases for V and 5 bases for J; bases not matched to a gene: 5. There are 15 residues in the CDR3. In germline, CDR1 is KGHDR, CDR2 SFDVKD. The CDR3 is CATSSGLAGLDTQYF. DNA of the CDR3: TGTGCCACCAGTTCCGGACTAGCGGGATTAGATACGCAGTATTTT.

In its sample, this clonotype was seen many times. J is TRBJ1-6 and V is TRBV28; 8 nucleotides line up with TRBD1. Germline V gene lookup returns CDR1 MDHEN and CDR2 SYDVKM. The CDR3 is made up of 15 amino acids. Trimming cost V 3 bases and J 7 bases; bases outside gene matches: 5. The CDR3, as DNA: TGTGCCAGCAGTTTCTCAGGGGGCTTGAATTCACCCCTCCACTTT. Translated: CASSFSGGLNSPLHF.

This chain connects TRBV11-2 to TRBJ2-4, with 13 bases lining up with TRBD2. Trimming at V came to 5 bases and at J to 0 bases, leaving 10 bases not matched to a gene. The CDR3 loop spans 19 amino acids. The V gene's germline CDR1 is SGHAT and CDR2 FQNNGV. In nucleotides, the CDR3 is TGTGCCAGCAGCCCCCGACTAGCGGGGGGCTCGATAGCCAAAAACATTCAGTACTTC. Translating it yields CASSPRLAGGSIAKNIQYF.

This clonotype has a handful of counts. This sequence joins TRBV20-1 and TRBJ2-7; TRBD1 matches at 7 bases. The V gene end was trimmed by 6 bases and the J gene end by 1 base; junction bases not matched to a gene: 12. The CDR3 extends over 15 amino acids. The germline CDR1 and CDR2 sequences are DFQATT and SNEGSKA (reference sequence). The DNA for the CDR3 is TGCAGTGCCCATCCGGACAGGTTGGGATCCTACGAGCAGTACTTC. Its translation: CSAHPDRLGSYEQYF.

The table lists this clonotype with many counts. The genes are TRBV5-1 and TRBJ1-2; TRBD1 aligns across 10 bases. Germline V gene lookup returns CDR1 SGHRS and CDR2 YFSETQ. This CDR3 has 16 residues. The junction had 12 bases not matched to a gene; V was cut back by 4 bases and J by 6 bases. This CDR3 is CASSHIELGQGDGYTF. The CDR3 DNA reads TGCGCCAGCAGCCATATCGAACTCGGACAGGGGGATGGCTACACCTTC.

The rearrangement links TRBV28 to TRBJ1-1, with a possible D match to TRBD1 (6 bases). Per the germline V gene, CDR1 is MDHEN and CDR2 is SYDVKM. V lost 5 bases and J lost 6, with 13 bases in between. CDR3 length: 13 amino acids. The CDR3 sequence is CASSAAEGAEAFF. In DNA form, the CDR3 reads TGTGCCAGCAGTGCAGCCGAGGGGGCTGAAGCTTTCTTT. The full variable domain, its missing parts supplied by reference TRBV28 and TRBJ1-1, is DVKVTQSSRYLVKRTGEKVFLECVQDMDHENMFWYRQDPGLGLRLIYFSYDVKMKEKGDIPEGYSVSREKKERFSLILESASTNQTSMYLCASSAAEGAEAFFGQGTRLTVV.

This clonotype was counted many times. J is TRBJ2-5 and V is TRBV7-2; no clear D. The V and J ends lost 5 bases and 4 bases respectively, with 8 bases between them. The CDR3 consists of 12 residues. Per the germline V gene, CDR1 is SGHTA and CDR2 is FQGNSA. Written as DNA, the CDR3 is TGTGCCAGCAGCCCTGGGTTAGAGACCCAGTACTTC. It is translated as CASSPGLETQYF.

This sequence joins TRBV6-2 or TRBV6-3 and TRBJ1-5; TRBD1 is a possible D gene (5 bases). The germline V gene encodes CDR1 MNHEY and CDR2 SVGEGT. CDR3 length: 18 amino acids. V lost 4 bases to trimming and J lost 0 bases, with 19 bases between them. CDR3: CASSFEATGVGSNQPQHF. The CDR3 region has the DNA TGTGCCAGCAGTTTCGAGGCCACGGGGGTCGGTAGCAATCAGCCCCAGCATTTT.

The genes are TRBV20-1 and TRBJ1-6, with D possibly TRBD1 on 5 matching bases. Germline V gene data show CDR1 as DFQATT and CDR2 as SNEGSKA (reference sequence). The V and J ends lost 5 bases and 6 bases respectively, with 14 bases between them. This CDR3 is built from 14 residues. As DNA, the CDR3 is TGCAGTGCTCACCGGGGGTCGGGTAATTCACCCCTCCACTTT. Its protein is CSAHRGSGNSPLHF.

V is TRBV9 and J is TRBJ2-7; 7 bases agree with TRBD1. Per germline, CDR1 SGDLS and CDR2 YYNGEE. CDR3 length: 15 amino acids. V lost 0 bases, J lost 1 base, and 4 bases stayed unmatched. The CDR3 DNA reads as TGTGCCAGCAGCGTAGGGGGACAGAGGTCCTACGAGCAGTACTTC. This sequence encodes CASSVGGQRSYEQYF.

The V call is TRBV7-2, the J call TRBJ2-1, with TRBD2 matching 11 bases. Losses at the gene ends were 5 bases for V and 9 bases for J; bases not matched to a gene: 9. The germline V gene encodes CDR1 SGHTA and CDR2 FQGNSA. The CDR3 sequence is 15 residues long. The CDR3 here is CASSPPSGGSVEQFF. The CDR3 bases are TGTGCCAGCAGCCCTCCTAGCGGGGGGTCGGTTGAGCAGTTCTTC.

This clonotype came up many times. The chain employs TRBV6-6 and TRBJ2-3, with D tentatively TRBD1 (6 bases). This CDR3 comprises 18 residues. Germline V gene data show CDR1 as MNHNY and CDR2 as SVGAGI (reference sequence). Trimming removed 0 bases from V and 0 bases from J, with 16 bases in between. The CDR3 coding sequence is TGTGCCAGCAGTTACTCGAAAGGGACATTTACTAGCACAGATACGCAGTATTTT. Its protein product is CASSYSKGTFTSTDTQYF.

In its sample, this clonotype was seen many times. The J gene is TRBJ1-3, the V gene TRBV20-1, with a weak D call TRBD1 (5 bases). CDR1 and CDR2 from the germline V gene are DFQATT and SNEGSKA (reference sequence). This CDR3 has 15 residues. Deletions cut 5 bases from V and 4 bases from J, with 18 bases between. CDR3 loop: CSAGRQDNNGNTIYF. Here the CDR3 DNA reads TGCAGTGCTGGCCGGCAGGACAACAACGGAAACACCATATATTTT.

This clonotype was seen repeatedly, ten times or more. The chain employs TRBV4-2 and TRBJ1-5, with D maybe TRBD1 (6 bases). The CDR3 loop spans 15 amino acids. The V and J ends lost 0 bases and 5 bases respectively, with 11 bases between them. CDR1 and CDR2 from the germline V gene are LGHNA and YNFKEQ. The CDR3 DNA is TGTGCCAGCAGCCAAGAAGGAGGGGGAGATCAGCCCCAGCATTTT. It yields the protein CASSQEGGGDQPQHF.

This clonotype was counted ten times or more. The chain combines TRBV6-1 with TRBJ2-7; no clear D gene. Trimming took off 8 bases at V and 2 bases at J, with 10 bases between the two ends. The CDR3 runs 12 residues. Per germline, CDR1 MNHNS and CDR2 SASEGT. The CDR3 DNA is TGTGCCAGCCTGGGCCTTACCTACGAGCAGTACTTC. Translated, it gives CASLGLTYEQYF.

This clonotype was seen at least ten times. The CDR3: CATMEQDNYSNQPQHF. DNA for the CDR3: TGTGCCACCATGGAACAGGACAACTATAGCAATCAGCCCCAGCATTTT. The rearrangement uses TRBV6-2 or TRBV6-3 and TRBJ1-5, with D perhaps TRBD1 (5 bases). In germline, CDR1 is MNHEY, CDR2 SVGEGT. Deletions cut 10 bases from V and 0 bases from J, with 19 bases between. The CDR3 totals 16 residues.

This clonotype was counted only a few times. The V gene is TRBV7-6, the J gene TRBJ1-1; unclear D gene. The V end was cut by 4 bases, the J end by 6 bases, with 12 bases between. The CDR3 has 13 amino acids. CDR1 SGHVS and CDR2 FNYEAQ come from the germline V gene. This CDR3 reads CASSSGVGAEAFF. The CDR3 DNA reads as TGTGCCAGCAGCTCCGGGGTTGGGGCTGAAGCTTTCTTT.

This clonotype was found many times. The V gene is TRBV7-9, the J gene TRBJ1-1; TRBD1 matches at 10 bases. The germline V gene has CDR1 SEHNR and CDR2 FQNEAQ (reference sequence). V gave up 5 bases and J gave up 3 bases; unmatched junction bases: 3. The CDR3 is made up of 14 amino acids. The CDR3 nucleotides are TGTGCCAGCAGCCGGGGACAGGGGTACACTGAAGCTTTCTTT. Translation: CASSRGQGYTEAFF.